The T cell receptor beta chain under discussion was sequenced for a study of T-cell reconstitution after alpha-beta-depleted transplantation in children. The library targeted TCRbeta and was prepared with unique molecular identifiers. Each CDR3 protein is one row after TCRdb ran MiXCR on the PCR reads. The table includes hundreds of thousands of distinct CDR3 sequences, about 17% detected once. The germline V gene has CDR1 SGHRS and CDR2 YFSETQ. This CDR3 spans 13 amino acids. V dropped 4 bases and J dropped 3 bases, with 8 bases sitting between them. This clonotype was counted a few times. The chain recombines TRBV5-1 with TRBJ2-1, with D unresolved. This TCR was sampled from a boy younger than two who had a stem cell transplant for Wiskott-Aldrich syndrome, so the T cells may come from the graft donor. Sequencing was performed on PBMCs, mostly from graft donor cells, taken 360 days after TCRalphabeta/CD19-depleted stem cell transplant. CDR3 in DNA: TGCGCCAGCAGCCCCCAAGACTACAATGAGCAGTTCTTC. It translates to CASSPQDYNEQFF.